These 21 T cell receptor beta chains were all obtained from the same sample, sequenced in a study of blood T cell repertoires in COVID-19. TCRdb keeps only in-frame clones here, not all; method: immunoSEQ multiplex PCR. The profile shows about 190,000 clones, approximately 80% of them singletons. Specimen: peripheral blood. These receptors were taken from a man aged 50-59 years who had recovered from COVID-19.

This clone has only one observation. V is TRBV11-1 and J is TRBJ1-1; 7 bases line up with TRBD1. The trim removed 5 bases at V and 1 base at J, leaving 4 bases unmatched. The CDR3 consists of 14 residues. Germline V gene lookup returns CDR1 SGHAT and CDR2 FQDESV (reference sequence). CDR3 sequence reads: CASSQRTGNTEAFF. As DNA, the CDR3 is TGTGCCAGCAGCCAACGGACAGGGAACACTGAAGCTTTCTTT.

This clone was counted ten times or more. The rearrangement uses TRBV12-5 and TRBJ1-2, with D maybe TRBD1 (5 bases). V lost 1 base to trimming and J lost 4 bases, with 7 bases between them. Germline V gene data show CDR1 as LGHNT and CDR2 as FRNRAP. The CDR3 spans 13 residues. CDR3 sequence reads: CASGLDGGYGYTF. The CDR3 nucleotides read TGTGCTAGTGGTTTGGACGGGGGCTATGGCTACACCTTC. Full variable domain (missing parts from reference TRBV12-5 and TRBJ1-2): DARVTQTPRHKVTEMGQEVTMRCQPILGHNTVFWYRQTMMQGLELLAYFRNRAPLDDSGMPKDRFSAEMPDATLATLKIQPSEPRDSAVYFCASGLDGGYGYTFGSGTRLTVV.

V usage is TRBV3-1 (or the pseudogene TRBV3-2) and J usage is TRBJ1-3; D is ambiguous. Germline loops: CDR1 LGHDT, CDR2 YNNKEL (reference sequence). Trimming removed 0 bases from V and 5 bases from J, with 11 bases in between. This CDR3 is 15 amino acids long. The CDR3 loop reads CASSQDQTLRNTIYF. Written as DNA, the CDR3 is TGTGCCAGCAGCCAAGATCAGACTCTCAGAAACACCATATATTTT.

At least ten counts were recorded for this clone. The chain couples TRBV5-5 to TRBJ1-5; 7 nucleotides agree with TRBD1. Germline V gives CDR1 SGHKS, CDR2 YYEKEE (reference sequence). V lost 0 bases to trimming and J lost 4 bases; unmatched junction nucleotides: 4. CDR3 length equals 15 residues. The CDR3 region has the DNA TGTGCCAGCAGCTTGGCCCCACAGGGGAATCAGCCCCAGCATTTT. This gives the protein CASSLAPQGNQPQHF.

The J gene is TRBJ2-7, the V gene TRBV20-1; TRBD1 matches 10 bases. CDR3 length: 14 residues. Per the germline V gene, CDR1 is DFQATT and CDR2 is SNEGSKA (reference sequence). The J segment lost 2 bases and the V segment lost 3 bases, leaving 4 bases of the junction unmatched. The CDR3 DNA follows: TGCAGTGCTAGTGACGGACAGGGGGCCTACGAGCAGTACTTC. The encoded protein is CSASDGQGAYEQYF.

The table lists this clone with a few counts. V and J are TRBV27 and TRBJ2-1, with a possible D match to TRBD2 (6 bases). Germline V gene lookup returns CDR1 MNHEY and CDR2 SMNVEV (reference sequence). This CDR3 is 15 amino acids long. Trimming removed 5 bases at V and 5 bases at J, with 16 bases between. CDR3: CASSTPQRAHNEQFF. The CDR3 DNA is TGTGCCAGCAGTACCCCACAGCGGGCCCACAATGAGCAGTTCTTC.

This clone came up once. The chain carries TRBV15 and TRBJ2-2, with TRBD1 matching 7 bases. V lost 0 bases to trimming and J lost 7 bases; unmatched junction nucleotides: 17. The CDR3 sequence is 19 residues long. Germline V gives CDR1 LNHNV, CDR2 YYDKDF (reference sequence). As DNA, the CDR3 is TGTGCCACCAGCAGAGATTTGTCCGAGACAGGGACGGTTGGCGGGGAGCTGTTTTTT. It codes for CATSRDLSETGTVGGELFF. Combining the CDR3 with reference TRBV15 and TRBJ2-2 gives the whole variable domain DAMVIQNPRYQVTQFGKPVTLSCSQTLNHNVMYWYQQKSSQAPKLLFHYYDKDFNNEADTPDNFQSRRPNTSFCFLDIRSPGLGDTAMYLCATSRDLSETGTVGGELFFGEGSRLTVL.

This clone was seen a handful of times. The rearrangement uses TRBV28 and TRBJ2-1; maybe TRBD2 (10 bases). Looked up from germline, CDR1 is MDHEN and CDR2 is SYDVKM. The CDR3 contains 24 residues. With 5 bases removed from V and 0 bases from J, the gap between germline ends came to 38 bases. Written as DNA, the CDR3 is TGTGCCAGCAGTACCTTGGGACAGGGCCATTGGGTCAGCGGGAGGGCAAGCTCCTACAATGAGCAGTTCTTC. Its translation: CASSTLGQGHWVSGRASSYNEQFF.

V gene TRBV4-1 combines with J gene TRBJ2-7; TRBD1 matches at 9 bases. J was trimmed by 4 bases and V by 4 bases; bases with no gene match: 11. CDR1 and CDR2 (germline): MGHRA, YSYEKL. The CDR3 length is 16 residues. This chain's CDR3 is CASSLDPGTGTYEQYF. The CDR3 DNA is TGCGCCAGCAGCCTGGATCCCGGGACAGGGACGTACGAGCAGTACTTC.

The sample holds a few counts of this clone. The J gene is TRBJ2-7, the V gene TRBV7-9; D remains unclear. The length of the CDR3 is 14 residues. Germline V gene sequence: CDR1 SEHNR, CDR2 FQNEAQ (reference sequence). Trimming removed 1 base at V and 0 bases at J, with 7 bases between. CDR3 sequence: CASSLVYSSYEQYF. CDR3 DNA: TGTGCCAGCAGCTTAGTGTACTCCTCCTACGAGCAGTACTTC. Full variable domain (outside the CDR3, taken from reference TRBV7-9 and TRBJ2-7): DTGVSQNPRHKITKRGQNVTFRCDPISEHNRLYWYRQTLGQGPEFLTYFQNEAQLEKSRLLSDRFSAERPKGSFSTLEIQRTEQGDSAMYLCASSLVYSSYEQYFGPGTRLTVT.

The chain has TRBV29-1 and TRBJ2-1, with 13 bases that match TRBD2. CDR1 and CDR2 from the germline V gene are SQVTM and ANQGSEA. CDR3 length: 14 residues. With V trimmed by 6 bases and J by 6 bases, 5 bases remained unmatched. The CDR3 protein is CSVTGTSGTNEQFF. DNA of the CDR3: TGCAGCGTAACCGGGACTAGCGGGACCAATGAGCAGTTCTTC.

V usage is TRBV24-1 and J usage is TRBJ2-3, with D tentatively TRBD2 (6 bases). In germline, CDR1 is KGHDR, CDR2 SFDVKD. The CDR3 sequence is 16 residues long. V was clipped by 2 bases and J by 0 bases, with 11 bases between them. The CDR3 sequence: CATSDSGGASTDTQYF. CDR3 coding DNA: TGTGCCACCAGTGATTCCGGAGGGGCTAGCACAGATACGCAGTATTTT.

The CDR3 loop is CASRETGGVDQPQHF. The DNA of the CDR3 is TGTGCCAGCAGAGAGACAGGGGGAGTGGATCAGCCCCAGCATTTT. The V and J genes are TRBV6-5 and TRBJ1-5; TRBD1 matches at 9 bases. Germline V gene lookup returns CDR1 MNHEY and CDR2 SVGAGI. CDR3 length: 15 residues. The V and J ends lost 6 bases and 5 bases, in that order; junction bases with no gene match: 8.

The chain carries TRBV29-1 and TRBJ2-2; D is uncertain. CDR1 and CDR2 (germline): SQVTM, ANQGSEA. The CDR3 extends over 14 amino acids. The germline V and J ends were trimmed by 7 bases and 0 bases, with 12 bases remaining between them. Written as DNA, the CDR3 is TGCAGCGCCCGGGTTAACGCGAACACCGGGGAGCTGTTTTTT. This codes for CSARVNANTGELFF.

The rearrangement links TRBV6-1 to TRBJ2-7, with TRBD2 matching 10 bases. Germline V lookup: CDR1 MNHNS, CDR2 SASEGT. The V gene end was trimmed by 2 bases and the J gene end by 4 bases; junction bases not matched to a gene: 5. This CDR3 comprises 15 residues. The CDR3 loop reads CASSELWTSGYEQYF. In nucleotides, the CDR3 is TGTGCCAGCAGTGAATTATGGACTAGCGGATACGAGCAGTACTTC.

This clone has at least ten counts. The rearrangement joins TRBV2 to TRBJ2-5; D is unclear. Trimming cost V 2 bases and J 4 bases, with 8 bases left between them. Germline V gene lookup returns CDR1 SNHLY and CDR2 FYNNEI. The CDR3 runs 13 residues. The CDR3 nucleotides are TGTGCCAGCAGTGAAAAGAGGCGAGAGACCCAGTACTTC. Translating it yields CASSEKRRETQYF.

This chain connects TRBV5-1 to TRBJ2-7, with D perhaps matching TRBD1 (6 bases). CDR1 and CDR2 (germline): SGHRS, YFSETQ. The CDR3 runs 14 residues. Trimming shortened V by 4 bases and J by 4 bases, and 15 bases separated the two germline ends. For the CDR3, the DNA is TGCGCCAGCAGCCAAGGGGGTTTGTTATACGAGCAGTACTTC. It specifies CASSQGGLLYEQYF.

V gene TRBV28 combines with J gene TRBJ1-1; TRBD1 might be the D (5 bases). The germline gives CDR1 MDHEN, CDR2 SYDVKM. The CDR3 is 14 amino acids. Trimming took 1 base from V and 1 from J, leaving 7 bases between them. The CDR3 here is CASSLLQENTEAFF. CDR3 nucleotide sequence: TGTGCCAGCAGTTTATTACAGGAGAACACTGAAGCTTTCTTT.

The CDR3 bases are TGCAGTGCTAGTCGTAGCCGTCGAAGCTCCTACGAGCAGTACTTC. This codes for CSASRSRRSSYEQYF. V is TRBV20-1 and J is TRBJ2-7; no definite D call. Germline CDR1 reads DFQATT; CDR2 reads SNEGSKA (reference sequence). The CDR3 runs to 15 residues. Deletions cut 3 bases from V and 0 bases from J, with 15 bases between.

This rearrangement joins TRBV3-1 (or the pseudogene TRBV3-2) to TRBJ1-6; D is unclear. V lost 8 bases and J lost 9, with 11 bases in between. Germline values: CDR1 LGHDT, CDR2 YNNKEL (reference sequence). The CDR3 totals 12 residues. The CDR3 region is CASVTRGSPLHF. The DNA for the CDR3 is TGTGCCAGCGTGACTAGAGGTTCACCCCTCCACTTT.

The chain employs TRBV27 and TRBJ1-3; TRBD1 is a possible D gene (5 bases). The CDR3 sequence is 15 residues long. V dropped 3 bases and J dropped 1 base, with 10 bases sitting between them. CDR1 is MNHEY, CDR2 SMNVEV, per germline (reference sequence). CDR3 in amino acids: CASSLDITSGNTIYF. Written as DNA, the CDR3 is TGTGCCAGCAGTTTGGACATCACTTCTGGAAACACCATATATTTT.